The next 11 T cell receptor beta chains were all read from a single sample in a study of cytomegalovirus exposure and HLA in healthy donors. PCR involved 60 Vbeta and 13 Jbeta primers. Generated by immunoSEQ multiplex PCR, the TCRdb table keeps only in-frame clones and is missing some. The sample yields roughly 120,000 clones, 60% to 75% seen once. The sequenced sample consisted of PBMCs. These TCRs come from a woman in her 40s in good health and CMV-seropositive.

This clone was observed a single time. The germline gene is not matched at one end of the junction; a read error may be the cause. This sequence joins TRBV7-7 and TRBJ1-1; a weak D match, TRBD1 (5 bases). The CDR3 loop spans 15 amino acids. Germline-derived CDR1 and CDR2 are SSHAT and FNYEAQ (reference sequence). CDR3 DNA: TGTGCTAGCAGCTCCCCTAGGCAGGGGAACACTGAAGCTTTCTTT. This translates into CASSSPRQGNTEAFF.

The chain links TRBV6-1 to TRBJ2-2, with TRBD1 as a possible D gene (6 bases). The CDR3 totals 13 residues. The V and J ends lost 6 bases and 5 bases respectively, with 10 bases between them. Germline-derived CDR1 and CDR2 are MNHNS and SASEGT. The CDR3 DNA sequence: TGTGCCAGCAGGAAACAGGGAACCGGGGAGCTGTTTTTT. This encodes CASRKQGTGELFF.

The rearrangement links TRBV19 to TRBJ1-1, with TRBD1 identical over 8 bases. After removal of 4 bases from V and 5 bases from J, the junction contained 3 bases not matched to a gene. CDR1 and CDR2 from the germline V gene are LNHDA and SQIVND (reference sequence). The CDR3 contains 13 residues. The CDR3 DNA sequence: TGTGCCAGTAGTACTCGACAGGGGACTGAAGCTTTCTTT. This gives the protein CASSTRQGTEAFF. The full variable domain, rest sourced from reference TRBV19 and TRBJ1-1, is DGGITQSPKYLFRKEGQNVTLSCEQNLNHDAMYWYRQDPGQGLRLIYYSQIVNDFQKGDIAEGYSVSREKKESFPLTVTSAQKNPTAFYLCASSTRQGTEAFFGQGTRLTVV.

This clone was seen more than once but under ten times. The chain joins TRBV4-3 to TRBJ2-7, with 13 bases fitting TRBD2. The trim removed 3 bases at V and 3 bases at J, leaving 5 bases unmatched. Germline V gives CDR1 LGHNA, CDR2 YSLEER. This CDR3 is 16 amino acids long. The CDR3 DNA sequence: TGCGCCAGCAGCCAGGACCGGACTAGCGGGAGCTACGAGCAGTACTTC. Translation: CASSQDRTSGSYEQYF.

The gene calls are TRBV30 and TRBJ2-5; D not resolved. The J call may be wrong; the DNA end is better matched by TRBJ2-7. The CDR3 has 14 residues. The germline CDR1 and CDR2 sequences are GTSNPN and SVGIG (reference sequence). The chain's CDR3 is CAWSHRSDSYEQYF. The CDR3 DNA is TGTGCCTGGAGTCACCGGAGCGACTCCTACGAGCAGTACTTC.

In DNA form, the CDR3 reads TGCGCCAGCAGCCAAGATCCGGGGGGCCCCTACAATGAGCAGTTCTTC. As protein: CASSQDPGGPYNEQFF. This chain uses TRBV4-1 with TRBJ2-1; maybe TRBD2 (7 bases). Trimming took off 0 bases at V and 2 bases at J, with 11 bases between the two ends. This CDR3 is built from 16 residues. Germline CDR1 and CDR2: MGHRA and YSYEKL.

V and J are TRBV9 and TRBJ1-1; a possible D gene is TRBD1 (5 bases). CDR3 length equals 13 residues. Germline V CDR1 and CDR2: SGDLS, YYNGEE. V gave up 4 bases and J gave up 7 bases, with 14 bases separating them. CDR3 sequence: CASSSQLRDEAFF. In DNA form, the CDR3 reads TGTGCCAGCAGCTCCCAACTCAGGGATGAAGCTTTCTTT.

The V call is TRBV14, the J call TRBJ2-5; D unresolved. Per germline, CDR1 SGHDN and CDR2 FVKESK. The CDR3 length is 14 residues. V shed 4 bases and J shed 4 bases, with 13 bases lying between them. CDR3 DNA sequence: TGTGCCAGCAGCCCGCGACCGGGTGGAGAGACCCAGTACTTC. This sequence encodes CASSPRPGGETQYF. Full variable domain (outside the CDR3, taken from reference TRBV14 and TRBJ2-5): EAGVTQFPSHSVIEKGQTVTLRCDPISGHDNLYWYRRVMGKEIKFLLHFVKESKQDESGMPNNRFLAERTGGTYSTLKVQPAELEDSGVYFCASSPRPGGETQYFGPGTRLLVL.

This chain links TRBV5-8 with TRBJ2-5; 9 bases agree with TRBD1. The CDR3 consists of 13 residues. Trimming cost V 3 bases and J 5 bases; bases outside gene matches: 2. Germline assignment: CDR1 SGHTS and CDR2 YDEGEE. CDR3: CASSWTGAETQYF. In nucleotides, the CDR3 is TGTGCCAGCAGCTGGACAGGGGCCGAGACCCAGTACTTC.

The chain employs TRBV27 and TRBJ1-3, with TRBD1 as a possible D gene (6 bases). CDR3 length equals 16 residues. Germline V gene lookup returns CDR1 MNHEY and CDR2 SMNVEV (reference sequence). The V and J ends lost 6 bases and 0 bases respectively, with 15 bases between them. CDR3 sequence (DNA): TGTGCCAGCAGGGCACAGGGAAGTCACTCTGGAAACACCATATATTTT. Translating gives CASRAQGSHSGNTIYF.

The chain employs TRBV9 and TRBJ2-3; 7 nucleotides match TRBD2. CDR3 length: 15 amino acids. J lost 1 base, V lost 1 base, and 3 bases had no gene match. Germline loops: CDR1 SGDLS, CDR2 YYNGEE. This chain's CDR3 is CASSVTLAGTDTQYF. DNA for the CDR3: TGTGCCAGCAGCGTAACCCTAGCGGGCACAGATACGCAGTATTTT.